This section outlines one T cell receptor beta chain sequence together with its context. This entry is derived from a study of blood T cell repertoires in COVID-19. For the study at large: Material from acute and convalescent COVID-19 was sourced from the United States, Italy and Spain. Sources were T cells, B-cell-depleted T cells, or PBMCs; the material itself was cDNA or gDNA.

Original handling: Reference gene primers were amplified, and this amplification served to estimate nucleated cell counts. TCRdb's table, derived via immunoSEQ multiplex PCR, lists solely in-frame clones and lacks some. That table furnishes V, J and clone size, whereas the DNA furnished D and trimming. The sample records tens of thousands of clones, roughly four fifths being singletons. Germline V gene lookup returns CDR1 LNHNV and CDR2 YYDKDF (reference sequence). The CDR3 is 16 residues long. V shed 4 bases and J shed 1 base, with 16 bases lying between them. The chain recombines TRBV15 with TRBJ1-1; D call uncertain. The specimen sequenced was peripheral blood. The TCR comes from a man aged 60 to 75 with acute or convalescent COVID-19. CDR3 DNA sequence: TGTGCCACCAGCATCCCACGGGCGGGCCGGAACACTGAAGCTTTCTTT. Translation gives CATSIPRAGRNTEAFF.